In its sample, the clone carrying this TCR beta chain was seen many times. Its matching antigen is unknown. Trimming pared 4 bases from V and 0 bases from J, leaving 13 bases between. Germline CDR1 is KGHSH and CDR2 is LQKENI. CDR3 length: 16 amino acids. The sample originates from a study of human T cells and chemical hapten exposure. Study-wide background: Upper back patch tests used 0.01% DPC, scored after 6 days. Slight differences in pooled library volume were the main source of varying TCR yields across samples. Findings and limits, study-wide: DPC sensitization produced no change in TCRs with frequency above 1 in 1000.

Described time point: pre-sensitization, week 0. Treatment specified: therapeutic diphenylcyclopropenone sensitization with weekly scalp DPC. Individual cDNA molecules received unique molecular identifiers in the library. One entry per CDR3 protein, called by TCRdb with MiXCR from the RACE reads. The sample includes tens of thousands of distinct CDR3 sequences, around 7% of them seen just once. This clonotype was obtained from a woman aged 25 to 39 with alopecia areata. Some clones in this sample may be carry-over from other donors' samples. V usage is TRBV18 and J usage is TRBJ1-3; D not resolved. Sample: whole blood, taken in connection with sensitization to the hapten diphenylcyclopropenone (DPC). The CDR3 is CASSLGPANSGNTIYF. The CDR3 bases are TGTGCCAGCTCACTCGGGCCGGCCAACTCTGGAAACACCATATATTTT.